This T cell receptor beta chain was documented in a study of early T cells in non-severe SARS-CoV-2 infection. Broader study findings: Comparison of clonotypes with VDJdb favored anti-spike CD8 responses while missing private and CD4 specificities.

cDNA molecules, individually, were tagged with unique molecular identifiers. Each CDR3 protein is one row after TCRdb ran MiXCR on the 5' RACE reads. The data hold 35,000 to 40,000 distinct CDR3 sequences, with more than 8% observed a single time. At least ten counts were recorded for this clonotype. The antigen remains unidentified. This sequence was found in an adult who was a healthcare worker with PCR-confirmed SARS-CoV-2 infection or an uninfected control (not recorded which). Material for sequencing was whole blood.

This CDR3 is CSAEAGGYGYTF. The CDR3 nucleotides read TGCAGCGCCGAGGCCGGTGGCTATGGCTACACCTTC. This sequence joins TRBV29-1 and TRBJ1-2; unclear D gene. The CDR3 length is 12 residues. Trimming removed 7 bases at V and 4 bases at J, with 13 bases between. Germline V gives CDR1 SQVTM, CDR2 ANQGSEA.